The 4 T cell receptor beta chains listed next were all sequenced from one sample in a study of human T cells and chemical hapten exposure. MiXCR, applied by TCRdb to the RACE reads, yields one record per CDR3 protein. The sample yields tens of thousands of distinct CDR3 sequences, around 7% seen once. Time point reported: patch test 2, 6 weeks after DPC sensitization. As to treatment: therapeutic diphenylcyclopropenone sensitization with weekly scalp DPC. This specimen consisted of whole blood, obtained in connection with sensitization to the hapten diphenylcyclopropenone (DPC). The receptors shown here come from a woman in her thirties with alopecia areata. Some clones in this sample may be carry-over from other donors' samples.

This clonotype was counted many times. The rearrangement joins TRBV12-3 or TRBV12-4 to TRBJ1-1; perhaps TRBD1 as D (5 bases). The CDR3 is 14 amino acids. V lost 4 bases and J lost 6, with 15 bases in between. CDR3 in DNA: TGTGCCAGCAGTTACACGCCAGGGATGTCTGAAGCTTTCTTT. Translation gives CASSYTPGMSEAFF.

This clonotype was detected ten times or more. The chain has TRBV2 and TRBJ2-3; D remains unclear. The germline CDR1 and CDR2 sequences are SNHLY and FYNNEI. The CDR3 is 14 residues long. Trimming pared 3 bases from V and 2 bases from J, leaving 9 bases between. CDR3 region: CASSESWNTDTQYF. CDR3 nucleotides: TGTGCCAGCAGTGAGTCGTGGAACACAGATACGCAGTATTTT.

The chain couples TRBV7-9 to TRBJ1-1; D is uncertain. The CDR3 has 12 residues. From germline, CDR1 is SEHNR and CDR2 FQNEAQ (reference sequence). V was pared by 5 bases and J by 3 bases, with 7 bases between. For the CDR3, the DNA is TGTGCCAGCAGCAAGGAAGACACTGAAGCTTTCTTT. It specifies CASSKEDTEAFF.

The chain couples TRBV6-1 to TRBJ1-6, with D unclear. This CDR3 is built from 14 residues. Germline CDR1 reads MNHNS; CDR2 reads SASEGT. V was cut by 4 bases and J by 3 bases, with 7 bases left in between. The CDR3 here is CASSVSYYNSPLHF. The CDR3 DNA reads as TGTGCCAGCAGTGTCAGTTACTATAATTCACCCCTCCACTTT.